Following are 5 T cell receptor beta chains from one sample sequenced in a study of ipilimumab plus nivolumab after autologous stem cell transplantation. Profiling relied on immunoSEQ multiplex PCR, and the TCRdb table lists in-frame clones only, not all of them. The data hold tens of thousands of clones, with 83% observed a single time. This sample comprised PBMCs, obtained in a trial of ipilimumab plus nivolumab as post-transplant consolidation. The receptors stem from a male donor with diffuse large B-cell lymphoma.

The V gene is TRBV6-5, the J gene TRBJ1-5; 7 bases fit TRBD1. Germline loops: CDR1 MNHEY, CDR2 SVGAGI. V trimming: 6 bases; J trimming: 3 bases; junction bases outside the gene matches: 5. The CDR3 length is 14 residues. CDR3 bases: TGTGCCAGCAGAGACAGGGAGGACAATCAGCCCCAGCATTTT. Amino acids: CASRDREDNQPQHF.

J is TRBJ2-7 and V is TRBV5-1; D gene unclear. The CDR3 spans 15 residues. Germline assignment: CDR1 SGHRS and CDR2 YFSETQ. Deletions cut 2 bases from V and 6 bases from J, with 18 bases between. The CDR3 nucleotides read TGCGCCAGCAGCTTTCTTGGCGATACGAGTAGCGAGCAGTACTTC. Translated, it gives CASSFLGDTSSEQYF.

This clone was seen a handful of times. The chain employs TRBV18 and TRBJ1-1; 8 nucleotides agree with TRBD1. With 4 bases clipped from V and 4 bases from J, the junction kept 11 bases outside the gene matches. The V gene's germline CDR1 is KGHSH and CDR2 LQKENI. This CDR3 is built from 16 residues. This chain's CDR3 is CASSLGQVQGGTEAFF. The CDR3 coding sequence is TGTGCCAGCTCACTGGGACAAGTACAGGGGGGCACTGAAGCTTTCTTT.

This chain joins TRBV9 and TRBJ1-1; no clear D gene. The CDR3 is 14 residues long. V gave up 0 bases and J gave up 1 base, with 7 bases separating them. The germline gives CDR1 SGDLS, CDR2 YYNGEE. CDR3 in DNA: TGTGCCAGCAGCGTAGATTACGGGAACACTGAAGCTTTCTTT. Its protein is CASSVDYGNTEAFF.

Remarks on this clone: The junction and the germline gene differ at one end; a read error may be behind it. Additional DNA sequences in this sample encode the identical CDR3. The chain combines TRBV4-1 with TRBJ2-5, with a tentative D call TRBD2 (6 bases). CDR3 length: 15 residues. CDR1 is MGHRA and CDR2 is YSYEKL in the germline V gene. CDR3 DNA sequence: TGCGCCAGCAGCCCCCCGGGGCGGGACCAAGCGACCCAGTACTTC. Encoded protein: CASSPPGRDQATQYF.